The present entry profiles one TCR beta chain with its context. The data derive from a study of blood T cell repertoires in COVID-19. Turning to the study itself: T cells, B-cell-depleted T cells, or PBMCs supplied cDNA or gDNA.

V shed 8 bases and J 5 bases; nucleotides not matched to a gene: 9. Germline values: CDR1 SNHLY, CDR2 FYNNEI. This CDR3 is 14 amino acids long. The assay was immunoSEQ multiplex PCR, and TCRdb's table has in-frame clones only and misses some. The table has about 220,000 clones, 80% seen once. V and J are TRBV2 and TRBJ2-4; TRBD1 matches at 7 bases. Sequenced material: peripheral blood. The sequence was collected from a human donor in a cohort sampled during active COVID-19. The CDR3 DNA sequence: TGTGCCAGCTCCGGACAGGTGAAAGAAAACATTCAGTACTTC. This codes for CASSGQVKENIQYF.